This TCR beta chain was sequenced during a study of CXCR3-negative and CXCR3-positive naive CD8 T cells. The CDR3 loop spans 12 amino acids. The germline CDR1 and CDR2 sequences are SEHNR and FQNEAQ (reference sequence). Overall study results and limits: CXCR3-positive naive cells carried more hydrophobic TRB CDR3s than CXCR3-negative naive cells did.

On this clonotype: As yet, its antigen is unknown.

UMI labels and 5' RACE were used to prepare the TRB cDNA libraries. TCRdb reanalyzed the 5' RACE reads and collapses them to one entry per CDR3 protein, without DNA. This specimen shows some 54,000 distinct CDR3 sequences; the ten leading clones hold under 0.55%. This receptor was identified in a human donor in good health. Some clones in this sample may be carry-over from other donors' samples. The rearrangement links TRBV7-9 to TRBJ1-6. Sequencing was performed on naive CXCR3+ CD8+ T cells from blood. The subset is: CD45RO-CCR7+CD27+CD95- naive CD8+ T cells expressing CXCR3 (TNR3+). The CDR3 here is CASSGVDSPLHF.